This T cell receptor beta chain was recorded in a study of blood T cells in healthy people across ages. Through a sample-barcoded 5' primer and a J-beta primer mix, a second PCR was run for roughly 6 to 11 cycles. Each of the samples gave a minimum of 2.5 million paired-end reads that contained CDR3. From the 5' RACE reads, TCRdb called clonotypes with MiXCR, one entry per CDR3 protein. The table includes about 730,000 distinct CDR3 sequences, around 40% detected once. In regard to this clonotype: A junction boundary mismatches the germline segment, possibly from a read error.

The V gene's germline CDR1 is KGHSH and CDR2 LQKENI. The CDR3 is made up of 12 amino acids. For every donor, a draw yielded ten milliliters of peripheral blood. Material: blood. V is TRBV18 and J is TRBJ2-7, with D perhaps matching TRBD2 (5 bases). The DNA end is a closer match to TRBJ2-5, so the J assignment may be wrong. The sequence was collected from a woman aged 55-75 years in good health. The DNA for the CDR3 is TGTGCTAGCTCATGGTCGGGGGAGACCCAGTACTTC. Protein product: CASSWSGETQYF.